The 24 T cell receptor beta chains listed next were all sequenced from one sample in a study of neoadjuvant anti-PD-1 for oral cavity cancer. The repertoire was sequenced with immunoSEQ multiplex PCR; TCRdb's copy has only in-frame clones and lacks some. In the table there are thousands of clones, about 80% of which are singletons. Time point of the sample: after neoadjuvant nivolumab, at surgical resection. This specimen was PBMCs, taken after nivolumab (anti-PD-1) treatment. These receptors came from a person aged 35 to 85 with oral cavity squamous cell carcinoma.

V usage is TRBV6-1 and J usage is TRBJ1-1, with no clear D. Germline-derived CDR1 and CDR2 are MNHNS and SASEGT. The ends were cut back, 2 bases at V and 4 bases at J, with 8 bases in the middle. The CDR3 sequence is 13 residues long. Written as DNA, the CDR3 is TGTGCCAGCAGTGAAAATTACGGCACTGAAGCTTTCTTT. Encoded protein: CASSENYGTEAFF.

V gene TRBV28 combines with J gene TRBJ1-5, with D possibly being TRBD1 (5 bases). There are 15 residues in the CDR3. The germline V gene encodes CDR1 MDHEN and CDR2 SYDVKM. Trimming cost V 4 bases and J 3 bases, with 13 bases left between them. CDR3 sequence: CASSSGGGPNQPQHF. In DNA, the CDR3 is TGTGCCAGCAGTTCCGGCGGGGGACCCAATCAGCCCCAGCATTTT.

This clone was observed a few times. This chain joins TRBV2 and TRBJ2-7; 10 bases are a match to TRBD2. The CDR3 extends over 13 amino acids. J was trimmed by 6 bases and V by 11 bases; bases with no gene match: 10. CDR1 and CDR2 from the germline V gene are SNHLY and FYNNEI. The CDR3 nucleotides read TGTGCCGGAAGAGCGGGAGGGCCCCCCGAGCAGTACTTC. Protein: CAGRAGGPPEQYF.

The chain has TRBV6-4 and TRBJ1-1; 8 nucleotides agree with TRBD1. The CDR3 is 15 amino acids. Trimming removed 2 bases from V and 6 bases from J; junction bases left unmatched: 8. Looked up from germline, CDR1 is MRHNA and CDR2 is SNTAGT. This chain's CDR3 is CASSDRAGGDAEAFF. The CDR3 DNA sequence: TGTGCCAGCAGTGACAGAGCAGGGGGCGACGCTGAAGCTTTCTTT.

The chain combines TRBV7-9 with TRBJ2-3; 12 nucleotides agree with TRBD2. The CDR3 totals 16 residues. Germline values: CDR1 SEHNR, CDR2 FQNEAQ (reference sequence). Trimming took 5 bases from V and 2 from J; bases not matched to a gene: 5. The CDR3 coding sequence is TGTGCCAGCAGCGAGACTAGCGGGGGTTTCACAGATACGCAGTATTTT. This codes for CASSETSGGFTDTQYF.

V and J are TRBV5-8 and TRBJ2-1; D is tentatively TRBD1 or TRBD2 (8 bases each). V was trimmed by 6 bases and J by 3 bases, leaving 25 bases between them. The CDR3 totals 18 residues. Germline CDR1 SGHTS, CDR2 YDEGEE. CDR3 nucleotide sequence: TGTGCCAGCACCGGCAGGGGGCGCGGGAGGCCAAGCTACAATGAGCAGTTCTTC. It translates to CASTGRGRGRPSYNEQFF.

V is TRBV6-4 and J is TRBJ2-1; D call uncertain. Germline assignment: CDR1 MRHNA and CDR2 SNTAGT. This CDR3 comprises 16 residues. Trimming removed 5 bases at V and 0 bases at J, with 14 bases between. The CDR3 loop reads CASSPGAVSSYNEQFF. The CDR3 coding sequence is TGTGCCAGCAGTCCGGGCGCAGTCAGCTCCTACAATGAGCAGTTCTTC.

This clone appeared a few times. Additional DNA sequences in this sample encode the identical CDR3. The chain recombines TRBV11-2 with TRBJ1-6; 9 bases are a match to TRBD1. Germline CDR1 SGHAT, CDR2 FQNNGV. The length of the CDR3 is 13 residues. Trimming took 6 bases from V and 8 from J; bases not matched to a gene: 2. The CDR3 region has the DNA TGTGCCAGCAGGGGACAGGGTTATTCACCCCTCCACTTT. Translated: CASRGQGYSPLHF.

CDR3 nucleotide sequence: TGTGCCACGACTATTGGGGACTCCTTGGCCTACGAGCAGTACTTC. Translated, it gives CATTIGDSLAYEQYF. This chain uses TRBV15 with TRBJ2-7; D may be TRBD2 (6 bases). The CDR3 has 15 amino acids. Germline CDR1 LNHNV, CDR2 YYDKDF (reference sequence). With 9 bases removed from V and 2 bases from J, the gap between germline ends came to 20 bases.

This rearrangement joins TRBV6-5 to TRBJ2-7; D may be TRBD1 (6 bases). The CDR3 sequence is 15 residues long. Germline values: CDR1 MNHEY, CDR2 SVGAGI. With 5 bases removed from V and 0 bases from J, the gap between germline ends came to 14 bases. The CDR3 DNA follows: TGTGCCAGCAGTAGAGACAGGCAGAGCTCCTACGAGCAGTACTTC. Its translation: CASSRDRQSSYEQYF.

The gene calls are TRBV5-4 and TRBJ1-1, with D possibly being TRBD1 (5 bases). Germline assignment: CDR1 SGHNT and CDR2 YYREEE (reference sequence). The CDR3 loop spans 14 amino acids. V was pared by 4 bases and J by 7 bases, with 17 bases between. CDR3: CASSEFTRDREAFF. The CDR3 DNA reads as TGTGCCAGCAGCGAATTCACCCGGGACCGTGAAGCTTTCTTT.

This chain links TRBV20-1 with TRBJ2-5, with a weak D call TRBD2 (6 bases). Germline loops: CDR1 DFQATT, CDR2 SNEGSKA (reference sequence). V dropped 6 bases and J dropped 5 bases, with 10 bases sitting between them. This CDR3 region has 11 residues. CDR3 sequence: CSAGAGETQYF. The CDR3 DNA sequence: TGCAGTGCCGGGGCGGGGGAGACCCAGTACTTC.

DNA for the CDR3: TGTGCCAGCAGCCCCCGGGACGAAAGCTCCTATAATTCACCCCTCCACTTT. This encodes CASSPRDESSYNSPLHF. The chain uses TRBV6-7 and TRBJ1-6; D is perhaps TRBD1 (5 bases). TRBV6-7 is flagged as an ORF with uncertain function. The CDR3 loop spans 17 amino acids. The ends were cut back, 6 bases at V and 0 bases at J, with 15 bases in the middle.

The rearrangement uses TRBV5-6 and TRBJ1-2; 11 nucleotides align to TRBD1. The CDR3 is made up of 15 amino acids. Germline-derived CDR1 and CDR2 are SGHDT and YYEEEE. The J segment lost 5 bases and the V segment lost 3 bases, leaving 6 bases of the junction unmatched. CDR3 sequence: CASSWPGTGGYGYTF. The DNA of the CDR3 is TGTGCCAGCAGCTGGCCAGGGACAGGGGGGTATGGCTACACCTTC.

This chain uses TRBV28 with TRBJ2-7; D possibly corresponds to TRBD1 (6 bases). V lost 0 bases and J lost 3, with 18 bases in between. CDR1 is MDHEN, CDR2 SYDVKM, per germline. This CDR3 is 17 amino acids long. In DNA form, the CDR3 reads TGTGCCAGCAGTTTATGCAGGGAGACAGGCCTCATCTACGAGCAGTACTTC. It encodes CASSLCRETGLIYEQYF.

The chain employs TRBV30 and TRBJ2-1; D may be TRBD2 (5 bases). Deletions cut 8 bases from V and 4 bases from J, with 15 bases between. CDR3 length equals 13 residues. In germline, CDR1 is GTSNPN, CDR2 SVGIG (reference sequence). This chain's CDR3 is CAEDFSVYNEQFF. Here the CDR3 DNA reads TGTGCCGAGGACTTCTCCGTTTACAATGAGCAGTTCTTC.

The chain combines TRBV5-1 with TRBJ1-6; D gene unclear. Germline values: CDR1 SGHRS, CDR2 YFSETQ. The CDR3 runs to 15 residues. V was pared by 2 bases and J by 5 bases, with 11 bases between. The DNA for the CDR3 is TGCGCCAGCAGCTTAGCAGGCAACAATAATTCACCCCTCCACTTT. The encoded protein is CASSLAGNNNSPLHF.

The chain links TRBV7-2 to TRBJ2-7; D is unresolved. The CDR3 consists of 15 residues. The germline CDR1 and CDR2 sequences are SGHTA and FQGNSA. Trimming took 2 bases from V and 0 from J, leaving 11 bases between them. The CDR3 DNA reads as TGTGCCAGCAGCTTATATAACACCCGCTCCTACGAGCAGTACTTC. Translating it yields CASSLYNTRSYEQYF.

The chain has TRBV19 and TRBJ1-5, with 8 positions matching TRBD1. The length of the CDR3 is 16 residues. V lost 4 bases and J lost 7; bases outside the gene matches: 12. CDR1 LNHDA and CDR2 SQIVND come from the germline V gene (reference sequence). The CDR3 loop reads CASSTPQGARGQPQHF. Here the CDR3 DNA reads TGTGCCAGTAGTACACCCCAGGGGGCGCGCGGGCAGCCCCAGCATTTT.

CDR3 sequence reads: CASSLRTSGSTDTQYF. The CDR3 DNA reads as TGTGCCAGCAGCTTACGAACTAGCGGGAGCACAGATACGCAGTATTTT. This sequence joins TRBV7-9 and TRBJ2-3; 9 bases match TRBD2. The CDR3 contains 16 residues. CDR1 and CDR2 (germline): SEHNR, FQNEAQ (reference sequence). J lost 0 bases, V lost 2 bases, and 3 bases had no gene match.

V is TRBV4-1 and J is TRBJ2-1; 15 positions match TRBD2. V gave up 4 bases and J gave up 5 bases; unmatched junction bases: 9. The germline V gene has CDR1 MGHRA and CDR2 YSYEKL. The CDR3 has 18 amino acids. The CDR3 spells CASSLQPGLAGGNNEQFF. CDR3 in DNA: TGCGCCAGCAGCCTTCAGCCGGGACTAGCGGGAGGAAACAATGAGCAGTTCTTC.

This clone was seen a handful of times. The rearrangement uses TRBV7-8 and TRBJ1-2, with unresolved D. V shed 5 bases and J shed 4 bases, with 11 bases lying between them. The CDR3 has 13 residues. Germline V gene data show CDR1 as SGHVS and CDR2 as FQNEAQ. This CDR3 is CASSAEGPYGYTF. For the CDR3, the DNA is TGTGCCAGCAGCGCCGAAGGACCCTATGGCTACACCTTC.

This clone was seen only once. The CDR3 loop reads CSHRATDTQYF. Written as DNA, the CDR3 is TGCAGCCACAGAGCCACAGATACGCAGTATTTT. The chain couples TRBV20-1 to TRBJ2-3; D is undetermined. The germline CDR1 and CDR2 sequences are DFQATT and SNEGSKA (reference sequence). This CDR3 comprises 11 residues.

This clone was found a few times. The CDR3 DNA reads TGTGCCAGCAGTGAATCGGGAGAAAACACCATATATTTT. This translates into CASSESGENTIYF. The V call is TRBV25-1, the J call TRBJ1-3; no reliable D call. V shed 1 base and J shed 6 bases, with 7 bases lying between them. This CDR3 has 13 amino acids. Germline V CDR1 and CDR2: MGHDK, SYGVNS.